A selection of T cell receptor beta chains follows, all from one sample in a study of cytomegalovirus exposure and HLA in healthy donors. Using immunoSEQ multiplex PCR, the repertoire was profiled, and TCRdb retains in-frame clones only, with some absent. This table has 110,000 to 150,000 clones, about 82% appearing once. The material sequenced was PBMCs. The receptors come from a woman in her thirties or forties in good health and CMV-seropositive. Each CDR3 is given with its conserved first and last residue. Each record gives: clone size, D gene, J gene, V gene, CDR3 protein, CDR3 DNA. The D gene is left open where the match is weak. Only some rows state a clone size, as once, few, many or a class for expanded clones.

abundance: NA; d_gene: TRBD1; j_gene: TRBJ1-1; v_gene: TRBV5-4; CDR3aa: CASIPRDRNTEAFF; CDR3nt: TGTGCCAGCATCCCCCGGGACAGGAACACTGAAGCTTTCTTT
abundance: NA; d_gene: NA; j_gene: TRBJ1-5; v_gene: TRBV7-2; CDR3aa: CASSSNAGAAQPQHF; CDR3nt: TGTGCCAGCAGTTCGAATGCTGGGGCAGCACAGCCCCAGCATTTT
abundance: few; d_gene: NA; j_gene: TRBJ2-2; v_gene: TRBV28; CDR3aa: CASLGRTGSTGELFF; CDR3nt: TGTGCCAGCTTAGGACGAACAGGGAGCACCGGGGAGCTGTTTTTT
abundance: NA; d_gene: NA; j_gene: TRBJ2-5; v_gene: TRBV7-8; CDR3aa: CASSQQTIKFGEQYF; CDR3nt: TGTGCCAGCAGCCAACAAACCATCAAATTCGGGGAGCAGTACTTC
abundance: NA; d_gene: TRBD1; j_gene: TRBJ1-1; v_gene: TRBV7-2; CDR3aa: CASSLVGQVPHTEAFF; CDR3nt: TGTGCCAGCAGCTTAGTCGGACAGGTCCCACATACCGAAGCTTTCTTT
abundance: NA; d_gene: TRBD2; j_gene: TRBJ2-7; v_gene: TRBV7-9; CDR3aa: CASSPAGMRRDYEQYF; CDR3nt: TGTGCCAGCAGCCCAGCGGGGATGCGAAGGGACTACGAGCAGTACTTC
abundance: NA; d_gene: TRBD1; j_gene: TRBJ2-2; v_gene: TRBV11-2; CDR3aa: CASSPDRRAGELFF; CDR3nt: TGTGCCAGCAGCCCGGACAGGCGGGCCGGGGAGCTGTTTTTT
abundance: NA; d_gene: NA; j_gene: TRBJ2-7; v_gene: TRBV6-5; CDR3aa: CASMSQGENEQYF; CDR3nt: TGTGCCAGCATGTCGCAGGGCGAGAACGAGCAGTACTTC
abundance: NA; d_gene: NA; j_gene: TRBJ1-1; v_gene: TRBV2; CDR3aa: CASREYTEAFF; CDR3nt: TGTGCCAGCAGGGAGTACACTGAAGCTTTCTTT
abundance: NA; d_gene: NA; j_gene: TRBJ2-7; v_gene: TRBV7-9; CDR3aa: CASSGSGTESSYEQYF; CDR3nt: TGTGCCAGCAGCGGCTCCGGGACTGAGAGCTCCTACGAGCAGTACTTC
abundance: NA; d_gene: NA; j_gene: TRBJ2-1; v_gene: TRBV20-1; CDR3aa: CSARVRDEQFF; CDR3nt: TGCAGTGCTAGAGTGCGGGATGAGCAGTTCTTC
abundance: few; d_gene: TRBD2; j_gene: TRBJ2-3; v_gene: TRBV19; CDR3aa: CASSIQRGRADTQYF; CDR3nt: TGTGCCAGTAGTATCCAGCGGGGGAGGGCAGATACGCAGTATTTT
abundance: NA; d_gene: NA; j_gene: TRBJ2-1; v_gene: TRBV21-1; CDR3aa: CASSKVWGLGRGEQFF; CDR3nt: TGTGCCAGCAGCAAAGTATGGGGACTTGGTAGGGGCGAGCAGTTCTTC
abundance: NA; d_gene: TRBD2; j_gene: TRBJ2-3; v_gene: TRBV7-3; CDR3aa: CASSPAGGNTDTQYF; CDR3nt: TGTGCCAGCAGCCCAGCGGGGGGAAACACAGATACGCAGTATTTT
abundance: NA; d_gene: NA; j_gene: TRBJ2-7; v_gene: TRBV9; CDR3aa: CASSSTGLSYEQYF; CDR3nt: TGTGCCAGCAGCTCAACAGGGCTTTCCTACGAGCAGTACTTC
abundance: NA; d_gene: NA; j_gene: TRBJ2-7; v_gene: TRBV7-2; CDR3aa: CASSLSGGKGEQYF; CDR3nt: TGTGCCAGCAGCTTAAGTGGGGGCAAGGGCGAGCAGTACTTC
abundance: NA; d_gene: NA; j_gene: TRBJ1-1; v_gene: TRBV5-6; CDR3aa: CASSLSSGYTEAFF; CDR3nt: TGTGCCAGCAGCTTATCTTCGGGGTACACTGAAGCTTTCTTT
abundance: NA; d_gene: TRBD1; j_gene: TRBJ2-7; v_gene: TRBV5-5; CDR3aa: CASSWGTGAGYEQYF; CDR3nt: TGTGCCAGCAGCTGGGGGACAGGGGCGGGCTACGAGCAGTACTTC
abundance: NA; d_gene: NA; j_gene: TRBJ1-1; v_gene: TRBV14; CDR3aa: CASSVGIRGGTEAFF; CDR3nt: TGTGCCAGCAGCGTAGGGATAAGGGGTGGCACTGAAGCTTTCTTT
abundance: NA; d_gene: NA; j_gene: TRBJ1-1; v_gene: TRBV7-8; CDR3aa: CASGAGRTEAFF; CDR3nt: TGTGCCAGCGGCGCCGGGAGGACTGAAGCTTTCTTT
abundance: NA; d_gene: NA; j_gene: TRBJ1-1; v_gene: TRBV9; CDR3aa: CASSVTGLGATEAFF; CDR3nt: TGTGCCAGCAGCGTCACAGGGCTAGGTGCCACTGAAGCTTTCTTT
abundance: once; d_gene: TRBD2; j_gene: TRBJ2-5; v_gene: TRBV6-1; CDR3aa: CASSVLTSGRRETQYF; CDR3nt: TGTGCCAGCAGTGTGCTAACTAGCGGGAGGAGAGAGACCCAGTACTTC
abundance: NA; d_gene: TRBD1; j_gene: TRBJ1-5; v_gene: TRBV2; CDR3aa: CASKWGQGDWSNQPQHF; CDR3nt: TGTGCCAGCAAATGGGGACAGGGGGATTGGAGCAATCAGCCCCAGCATTTT
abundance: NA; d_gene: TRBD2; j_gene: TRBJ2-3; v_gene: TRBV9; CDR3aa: CASSGPLAGGVTDTQYF; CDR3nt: TGTGCCAGCAGCGGTCCCCTAGCGGGGGGCGTCACAGATACGCAGTATTTT
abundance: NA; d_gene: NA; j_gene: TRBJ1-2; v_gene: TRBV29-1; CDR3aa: CSVVHDRSQLF; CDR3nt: TGCAGCGTTGTCCACGACAGAAGCCAACTCTTC
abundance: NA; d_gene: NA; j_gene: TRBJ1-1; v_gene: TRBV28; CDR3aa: CASSSSLFRDMVPGTEAFF; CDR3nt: TGTGCCAGCAGTAGTTCCCTGTTCCGGGACATGGTCCCCGGAACTGAAGCTTTCTTT
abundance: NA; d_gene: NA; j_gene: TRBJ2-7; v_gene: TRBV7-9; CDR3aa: CASSLAGQGGEQYF; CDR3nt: TGTGCCAGCAGCTTAGCGGGGCAGGGTGGCGAGCAGTACTTC
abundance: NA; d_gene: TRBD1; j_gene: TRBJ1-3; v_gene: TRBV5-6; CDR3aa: CASSLYRGLGNTIYF; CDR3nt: TGTGCCAGCAGCTTGTACAGGGGGCTTGGAAACACCATATATTTT